The 23 T cell receptor beta chains below were found in one sample sequenced in a study of T cell repertoires in cytomegalovirus infection (dated by TCRdb to the late 2010s). Sequencing instrument: Illumina HiSeq 1500. TCRdb reprocessed the public reads (quality trimming at Q25 with fastp, clone calling with MiXCR) and kept in-frame beta chains. CDR3 protein sequences are deduplicated, and each keeps its most common genes and DNA. For this sample there are fewer than 550,000 distinct CDR3 sequences; more than 25% appear just once. The ten largest clones represent approximately 13% of the sample. Sequenced sample: PBMCs. The receptor set was obtained from a human donor in good health (CMV status not recorded). Some clones in this sample may be carry-over from other donors' samples.

J is TRBJ1-5 and V is TRBV4-1; 9 nucleotides line up with TRBD1. This CDR3 is built from 16 residues. Trimming took 1 base from V and 3 from J; bases not matched to a gene: 4. Germline lookup yields CDR1 MGHRA and CDR2 YSYEKL. The chain's CDR3 is CASSQGTGAYNQPQHF. Written as DNA, the CDR3 is TGCGCCAGCAGCCAAGGGACAGGGGCTTACAATCAGCCCCAGCATTTT.

This clonotype was observed a few times. The chain recombines TRBV4-3 with TRBJ2-4; D ambiguous. The CDR3 has 14 residues. CDR1 is LGHNA, CDR2 YSLEER, per germline. Trimming pared 1 base from V and 0 bases from J, leaving 4 bases between. For the CDR3, the DNA is TGCGCCAGCAGCCAAGGCATAGCCAAAAACATTCAGTACTTC. It yields the protein CASSQGIAKNIQYF.

The chain employs TRBV6-5 and TRBJ1-2; no firm D call. Trimming took 6 bases from V and 0 from J, leaving 8 bases between them. The CDR3 spans 13 residues. Per the germline V gene, CDR1 is MNHEY and CDR2 is SVGAGI. Here the CDR3 reads CASSRHSNYGYTF. CDR3 coding DNA: TGTGCCAGCAGCCGACATTCTAACTATGGCTACACCTTC.

The chain has TRBV2 and TRBJ2-1; TRBD2 is a possible D gene (5 bases). The CDR3 totals 18 residues. Germline lookup yields CDR1 SNHLY and CDR2 FYNNEI. Trimming shortened V by 3 bases and J by 0 bases, and 18 bases separated the two germline ends. The CDR3 spells CASSELAASGSSYNEQFF. The CDR3 DNA reads as TGTGCCAGCAGTGAGCTAGCTGCGTCCGGTAGCTCCTACAATGAGCAGTTCTTC.

This clonotype was found a few times. This CDR3 is CASSEGDTYNEQFF. Written as DNA, the CDR3 is TGTGCCAGCAGTGAGGGAGACACTTACAATGAGCAGTTCTTC. V gene TRBV6-1 combines with J gene TRBJ2-1, with D possibly matching TRBD2 (5 bases). The CDR3 is 14 residues long. Germline assignment: CDR1 MNHNS and CDR2 SASEGT. Deletions cut 3 bases from V and 4 bases from J, with 10 bases between.

This clonotype was counted a few times. The chain is built from TRBV7-3 and TRBJ2-1; tentative D call: TRBD1 (5 bases). Trimming removed 2 bases at V and 5 bases at J, with 16 bases between. CDR1 SGHTA and CDR2 FQGTGA come from the germline V gene. The length of the CDR3 is 16 residues. As DNA, the CDR3 is TGTGCCAGCAGCTTATTTCCCTGGGGCCTCGACAATGAGCAGTTCTTC. Encoded protein: CASSLFPWGLDNEQFF.

This clonotype was seen once. The rearrangement links TRBV28 to TRBJ1-4, with 7 bases matching TRBD1. The germline V gene encodes CDR1 MDHEN and CDR2 SYDVKM. The J segment lost 7 bases and the V segment lost 4 bases, leaving 6 bases of the junction unmatched. This CDR3 region has 14 residues. The CDR3 bases are TGTGCCAGCAGTTCCGCGGGACAGAGTGAAAAACTGTTTTTT. Its translation is CASSSAGQSEKLFF.

The chain uses TRBV6-5 and TRBJ1-6; D call uncertain. The ends were cut back, 0 bases at V and 4 bases at J, with 7 bases in the middle. The CDR3 contains 15 residues. Per the germline V gene, CDR1 is MNHEY and CDR2 is SVGAGI. In nucleotides, the CDR3 is TGTGCCAGCAGTTACTCGATCGCGTATAATTCACCCCTCCACTTT. This codes for CASSYSIAYNSPLHF.

The V gene is TRBV6-2 or TRBV6-3, the J gene TRBJ2-3; D gene ambiguous. The length of the CDR3 is 14 residues. Germline V gene data show CDR1 as MNHEY and CDR2 as SVGEGT. V was clipped by 3 bases and J by 2 bases, with 9 bases between them. CDR3 loop: CASSYVGNTDTQYF. In DNA form, the CDR3 reads TGTGCCAGCAGTTATGTGGGGAACACAGATACGCAGTATTTT.

This clonotype has a handful of counts. The chain combines TRBV11-3 with TRBJ2-5; TRBD2 aligns across 7 bases. The junction had 8 bases not matched to a gene; V was cut back by 1 base and J by 0 bases. Germline CDR1 and CDR2: SGHNT and YENEEA. This CDR3 is built from 17 residues. The CDR3 nucleotides read TGTGCCAGCAGCTTAGTTTGGCGGGAGACCAACCAAGAGACCCAGTACTTC. Translation: CASSLVWRETNQETQYF.

This chain uses TRBV6-2 or TRBV6-3 with TRBJ1-1, with D uncertain. Trimming removed 6 bases from V and 5 bases from J, with 22 bases in between. Germline CDR1 MNHEY, CDR2 SVGEGT. The CDR3 covers 16 residues. The CDR3 region is CASSHPRRDLGTEAFF. The CDR3 DNA sequence: TGTGCCAGCAGCCACCCAAGGAGGGATCTAGGGACTGAAGCTTTCTTT.

The chain carries TRBV6-2 or TRBV6-3 and TRBJ1-1, with a possible D match to TRBD1 (6 bases). The V end was cut by 2 bases, the J end by 1 base, with 14 bases between. The CDR3 totals 16 residues. Germline loops: CDR1 MNHEY, CDR2 SVGEGT. CDR3 sequence reads: CASSYTGRGKNTEAFF. CDR3 nucleotide sequence: TGTGCCAGCAGTTACACAGGGAGGGGGAAGAACACTGAAGCTTTCTTT.

V usage is TRBV15 and J usage is TRBJ2-7; 8 bases agree with TRBD2. Germline trimming cut 0 bases from V and 3 bases from J; bases unmatched to any gene: 13. The germline CDR1 and CDR2 sequences are LNHNV and YYDKDF (reference sequence). The CDR3 has 18 amino acids. As DNA, the CDR3 is TGTGCCACCAGCAGAGATAGGGGTTTGAGCGGGAGAAGCTACGAGCAGTACTTC. This gives the protein CATSRDRGLSGRSYEQYF.

This clonotype was detected ten times or more. The rearrangement joins TRBV7-2 to TRBJ1-2, with D maybe TRBD1 (5 bases). Germline CDR1 reads SGHTA; CDR2 reads FQGNSA. Trimming shortened V by 6 bases and J by 6 bases, and 17 bases separated the two germline ends. The CDR3 spans 14 residues. The CDR3: CASRSLGKGDGYTF. In DNA, the CDR3 is TGTGCCAGCAGAAGTTTAGGGAAAGGGGATGGCTACACCTTC.

This clonotype was detected only a few times. The chain has TRBV2 and TRBJ2-7, with a possible D match to TRBD1 (5 bases). The CDR3 has 12 residues. V lost 6 bases and J 4 bases, leaving 10 bases between the germline ends. Looked up from germline, CDR1 is SNHLY and CDR2 is FYNNEI. CDR3 residues: CASRVTVYEQYV. CDR3 nucleotides: TGTGCCAGCAGGGTGACAGTTTACGAGCAGTACGTC.

This chain links TRBV6-1 with TRBJ1-6, with D tentatively TRBD1 (6 bases). Deletions cut 2 bases from V and 3 bases from J, with 11 bases between. CDR3 length: 16 amino acids. Germline values: CDR1 MNHNS, CDR2 SASEGT. CDR3 DNA sequence: TGTGCCAGCAGTGAAAGCGGGACATACTATAATTCACCCCTCCACTTT. Amino acids: CASSESGTYYNSPLHF.

There are a few counts of this clonotype. V gene TRBV6-1 combines with J gene TRBJ2-3; D is possibly TRBD2 (7 bases). The germline gives CDR1 MNHNS, CDR2 SASEGT. V lost 5 bases and J 0 bases, leaving 12 bases between the germline ends. The CDR3 sequence is 15 residues long. CDR3 sequence (DNA): TGTGCCAGCAGTTCCCGGGGGGCTAGCACAGATACGCAGTATTTT. This codes for CASSSRGASTDTQYF.

This chain uses TRBV7-9 with TRBJ1-1, with D unclear. CDR1 SEHNR and CDR2 FQNEAQ come from the germline V gene (reference sequence). The V gene lost 3 bases and the J gene lost 4 bases, with 9 bases spanning the gap. The CDR3 is made up of 13 amino acids. The CDR3 spells CASSFPESTEAFF. CDR3 bases: TGTGCCAGCAGCTTTCCGGAGTCCACTGAAGCTTTCTTT.

In its sample, this clonotype was seen a few times. CDR3 in amino acids: CASSLVGGPDGTQYF. The CDR3 DNA is TGTGCCAGCAGCTTAGTCGGGGGGCCGGATGGGACCCAGTACTTC. V is TRBV7-2 and J is TRBJ2-5; D perhaps matches TRBD2 (7 bases). CDR1 is SGHTA and CDR2 is FQGNSA in the germline V gene. V lost 1 base, J lost 7 bases, and 16 bases lay in between. CDR3 size: 15 residues. Full variable domain (outside the CDR3, taken from reference TRBV7-2 and TRBJ2-5): GAGVSQSPSNKVTEKGKDVELRCDPISGHTALYWYRQSLGQGLEFLIYFQGNSAPDKSGLPSDRFSAERTGGSVSTLTIQRTQQEDSAVYLCASSLVGGPDGTQYFGPGTRLLVL.

This clonotype was observed a handful of times. This chain uses TRBV6-6 with TRBJ2-7; D remains unclear. Trimming took off 1 base at V and 3 bases at J, with 10 bases between the two ends. Germline V gene sequence: CDR1 MNHNY, CDR2 SVGAGI (reference sequence). The CDR3 runs 14 residues. In nucleotides, the CDR3 is TGTGCCAGCAGTTACTTGTTGGACGGCTACGAGCAGTACGTC. This translates into CASSYLLDGYEQYV.

This clonotype showed up just a few times. The chain carries TRBV28 and TRBJ2-7, with TRBD2 identical over 7 bases. Losses at the gene ends were 7 bases for V and 4 bases for J; bases not matched to a gene: 16. From germline, CDR1 is MDHEN and CDR2 SYDVKM. The CDR3 consists of 16 residues. For the CDR3, the DNA is TGTGCCAGCAACTCCGTCGGGGGTGGGAGGGGTTACGAGCAGTACTTC. It specifies CASNSVGGGRGYEQYF.

This chain joins TRBV7-2 and TRBJ1-1; D might be TRBD1 (6 bases). Deletions cut 1 base from V and 11 bases from J, with 20 bases between. This CDR3 contains 15 residues. Germline values: CDR1 SGHTA, CDR2 FQGNSA. In DNA, the CDR3 is TGTGCCAGCAGCTTAGAGAGTGGGGGGGCGAGGTGGGCTTTCTTT. Translated: CASSLESGGARWAFF.

V is TRBV12-5 and J is TRBJ2-6; D unresolved. The CDR3 has 13 residues. Germline V CDR1 and CDR2: LGHNT, FRNRAP. V lost 3 bases, J lost 1 base, and 1 base lay in between. CDR3 DNA: TGTGCTAGTGGTTTTTCTGGGGCCAACGTCCTGACTTTC. Encoded protein: CASGFSGANVLTF.